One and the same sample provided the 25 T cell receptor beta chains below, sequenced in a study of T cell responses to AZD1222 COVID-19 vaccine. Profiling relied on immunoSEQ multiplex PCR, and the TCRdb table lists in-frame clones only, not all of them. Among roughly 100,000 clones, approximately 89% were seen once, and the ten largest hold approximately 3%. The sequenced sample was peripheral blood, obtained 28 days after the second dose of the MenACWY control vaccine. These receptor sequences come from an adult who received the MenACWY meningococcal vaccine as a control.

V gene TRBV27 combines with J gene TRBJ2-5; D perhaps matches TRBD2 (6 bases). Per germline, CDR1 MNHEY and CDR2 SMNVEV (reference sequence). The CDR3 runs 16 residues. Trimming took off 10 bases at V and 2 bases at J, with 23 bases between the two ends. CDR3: CATAAGLGVRQETQYF. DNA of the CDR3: TGTGCCACCGCAGCGGGCCTGGGAGTAAGGCAAGAGACCCAGTACTTC.

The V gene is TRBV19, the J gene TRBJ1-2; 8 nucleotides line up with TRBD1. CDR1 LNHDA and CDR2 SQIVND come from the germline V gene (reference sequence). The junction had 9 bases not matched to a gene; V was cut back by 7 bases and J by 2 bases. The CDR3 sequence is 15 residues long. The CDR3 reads CASTLSRQGNYGYTF. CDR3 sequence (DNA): TGTGCCAGTACCCTGTCCCGACAGGGGAACTATGGCTACACCTTC.

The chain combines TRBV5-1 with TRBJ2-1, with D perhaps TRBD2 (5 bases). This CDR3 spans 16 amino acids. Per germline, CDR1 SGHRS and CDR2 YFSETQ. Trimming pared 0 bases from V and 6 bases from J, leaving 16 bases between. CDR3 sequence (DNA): TGCGCCAGCAGCTTGGGTCCTGGCGGGCTAGGCAATGAGCAGTTCTTC. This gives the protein CASSLGPGGLGNEQFF.

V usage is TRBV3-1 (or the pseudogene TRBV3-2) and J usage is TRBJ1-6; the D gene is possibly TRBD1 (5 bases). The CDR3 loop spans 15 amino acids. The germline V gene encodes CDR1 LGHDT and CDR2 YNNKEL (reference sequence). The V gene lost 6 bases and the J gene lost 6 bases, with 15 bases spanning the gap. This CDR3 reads CASRKTQGFNSPLHF. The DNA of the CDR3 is TGTGCCAGCAGGAAGACCCAGGGCTTTAATTCACCCCTCCACTTT.

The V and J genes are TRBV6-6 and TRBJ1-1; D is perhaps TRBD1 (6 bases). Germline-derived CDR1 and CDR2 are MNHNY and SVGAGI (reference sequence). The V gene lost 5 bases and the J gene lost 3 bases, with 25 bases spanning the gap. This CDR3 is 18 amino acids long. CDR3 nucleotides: TGTGCCAGCAGTCCCCCCACATCTCAAACAGGGAGGCACACTGAAGCTTTCTTT. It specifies CASSPPTSQTGRHTEAFF.

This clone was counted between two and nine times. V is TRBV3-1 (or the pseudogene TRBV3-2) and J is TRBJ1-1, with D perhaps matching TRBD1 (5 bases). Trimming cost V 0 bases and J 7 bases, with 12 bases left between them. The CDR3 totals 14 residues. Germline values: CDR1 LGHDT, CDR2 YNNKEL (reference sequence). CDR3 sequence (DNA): TGTGCCAGCAGCCAAGATCCGGGACCCGATGAAGCTTTCTTT. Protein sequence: CASSQDPGPDEAFF.

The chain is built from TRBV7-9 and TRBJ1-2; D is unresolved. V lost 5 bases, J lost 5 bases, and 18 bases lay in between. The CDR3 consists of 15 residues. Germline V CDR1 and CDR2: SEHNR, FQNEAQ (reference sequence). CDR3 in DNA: TGTGCCAGCAGCCGGTCGGCGGGGAAGGTGTATGGCTACACCTTC. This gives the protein CASSRSAGKVYGYTF. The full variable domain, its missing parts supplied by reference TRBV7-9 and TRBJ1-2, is DTGVSQNPRHKITKRGQNVTFRCDPISEHNRLYWYRQTLGQGPEFLTYFQNEAQLEKSRLLSDRFSAERPKGSFSTLEIQRTEQGDSAMYLCASSRSAGKVYGYTFGSGTRLTVV.

CDR3: CASSLGQGLSYGYTF. CDR3 DNA: TGTGCCAGCAGCTTAGGGCAGGGACTTAGCTATGGCTACACCTTC. The chain links TRBV7-2 to TRBJ1-2; the D gene is possibly TRBD1 (5 bases). CDR3 length: 15 residues. V lost 1 base and J lost 4, with 13 bases in between. The germline CDR1 and CDR2 sequences are SGHTA and FQGNSA.

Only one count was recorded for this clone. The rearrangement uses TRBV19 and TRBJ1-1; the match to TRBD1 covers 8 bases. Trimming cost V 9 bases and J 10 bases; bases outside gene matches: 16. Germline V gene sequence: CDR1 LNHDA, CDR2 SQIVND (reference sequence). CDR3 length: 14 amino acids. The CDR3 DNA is TGTGCCAGCGGCCAAGAGGGGACAGGCTCTCGAGCTTTCTTT. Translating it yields CASGQEGTGSRAFF.

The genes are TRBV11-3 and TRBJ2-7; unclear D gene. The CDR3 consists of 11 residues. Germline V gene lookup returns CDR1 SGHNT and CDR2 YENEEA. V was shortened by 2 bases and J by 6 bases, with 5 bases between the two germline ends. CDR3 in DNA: TGTGCCAGCAGCTTACGTTTCGAGCAGTACTTC. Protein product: CASSLRFEQYF.

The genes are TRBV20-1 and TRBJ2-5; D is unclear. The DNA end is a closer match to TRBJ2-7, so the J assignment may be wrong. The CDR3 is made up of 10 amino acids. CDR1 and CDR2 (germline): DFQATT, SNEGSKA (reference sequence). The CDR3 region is CSAYYYEQYF. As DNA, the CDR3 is TGCAGTGCTTATTACTACGAGCAGTACTTC.

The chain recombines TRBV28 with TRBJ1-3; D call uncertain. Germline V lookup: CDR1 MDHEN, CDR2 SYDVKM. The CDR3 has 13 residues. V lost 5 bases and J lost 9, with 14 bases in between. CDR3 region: CASSAALSGTIYF. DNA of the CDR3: TGTGCCAGCAGTGCAGCCCTCAGCGGCACCATATATTTT.

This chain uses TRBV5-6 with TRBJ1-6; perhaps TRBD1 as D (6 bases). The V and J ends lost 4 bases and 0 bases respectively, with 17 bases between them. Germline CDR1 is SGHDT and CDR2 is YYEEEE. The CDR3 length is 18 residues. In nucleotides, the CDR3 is TGTGCCAGCAGCCCTCGGGGGCGGGAAAGCTCCTATAATTCACCCCTCCACTTT. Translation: CASSPRGRESSYNSPLHF.

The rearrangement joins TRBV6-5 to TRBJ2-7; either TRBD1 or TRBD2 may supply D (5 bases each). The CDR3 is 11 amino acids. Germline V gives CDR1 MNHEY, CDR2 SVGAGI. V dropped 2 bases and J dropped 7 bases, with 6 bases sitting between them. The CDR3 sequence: CASSYGGEQYF. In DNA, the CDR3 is TGTGCCAGCAGTTACGGGGGAGAGCAGTACTTC.

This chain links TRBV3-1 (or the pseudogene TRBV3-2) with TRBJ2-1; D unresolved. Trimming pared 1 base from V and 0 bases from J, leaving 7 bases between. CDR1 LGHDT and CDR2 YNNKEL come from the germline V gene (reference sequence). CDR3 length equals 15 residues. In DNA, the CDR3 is TGTGCCAGCAGCCAAGGGCCGAGCTCCTACAATGAGCAGTTCTTC. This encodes CASSQGPSSYNEQFF.

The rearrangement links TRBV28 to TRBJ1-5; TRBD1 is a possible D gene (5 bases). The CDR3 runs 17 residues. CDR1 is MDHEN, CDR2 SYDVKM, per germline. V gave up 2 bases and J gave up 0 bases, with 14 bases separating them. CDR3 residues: CASSLKGLLGSNQPQHF. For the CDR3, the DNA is TGTGCCAGCAGTTTAAAGGGGCTGCTAGGTAGCAATCAGCCCCAGCATTTT.

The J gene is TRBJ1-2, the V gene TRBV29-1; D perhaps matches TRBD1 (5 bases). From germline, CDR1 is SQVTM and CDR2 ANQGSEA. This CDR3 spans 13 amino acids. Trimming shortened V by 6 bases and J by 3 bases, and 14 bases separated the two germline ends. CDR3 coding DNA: TGCAGCGTCAGGCGCAGGGCGGACTATGGCTACACCTTC. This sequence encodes CSVRRRADYGYTF.

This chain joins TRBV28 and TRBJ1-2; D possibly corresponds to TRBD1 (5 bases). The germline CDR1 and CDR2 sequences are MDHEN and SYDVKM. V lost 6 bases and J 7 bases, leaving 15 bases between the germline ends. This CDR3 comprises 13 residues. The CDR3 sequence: CASSNGGVSGYTF. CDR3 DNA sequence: TGTGCCAGCAGCAATGGGGGGGTTAGTGGCTACACCTTC.

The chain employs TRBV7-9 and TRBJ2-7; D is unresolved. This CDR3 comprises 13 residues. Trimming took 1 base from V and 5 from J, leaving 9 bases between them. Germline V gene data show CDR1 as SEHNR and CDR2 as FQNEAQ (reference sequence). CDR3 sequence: CASSLGSVNEQYF. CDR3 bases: TGTGCCAGCAGCTTAGGCAGCGTGAACGAGCAGTACTTC.

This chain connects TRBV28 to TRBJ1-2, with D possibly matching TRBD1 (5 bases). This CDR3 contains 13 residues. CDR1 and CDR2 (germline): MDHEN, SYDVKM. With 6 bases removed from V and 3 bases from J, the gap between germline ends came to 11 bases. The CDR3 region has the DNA TGTGCCAGCAGCCGACAGATTTACTATGGCTACACCTTC. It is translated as CASSRQIYYGYTF.

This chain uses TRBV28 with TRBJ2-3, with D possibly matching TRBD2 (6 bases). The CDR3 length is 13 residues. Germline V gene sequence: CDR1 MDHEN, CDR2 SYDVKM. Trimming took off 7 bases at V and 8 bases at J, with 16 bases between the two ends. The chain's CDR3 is CASTTSRRGTQYF. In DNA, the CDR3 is TGTGCCAGCACCACCTCCCGGCGGGGTACGCAGTATTTT.

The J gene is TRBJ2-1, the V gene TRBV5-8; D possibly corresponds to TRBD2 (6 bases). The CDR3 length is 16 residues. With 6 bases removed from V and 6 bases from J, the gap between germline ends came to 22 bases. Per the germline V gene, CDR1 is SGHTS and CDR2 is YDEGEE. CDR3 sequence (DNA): TGTGCCAGCACCGACGATTCGGGGGTTCGGATCAATGAGCAGTTCTTC. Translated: CASTDDSGVRINEQFF.

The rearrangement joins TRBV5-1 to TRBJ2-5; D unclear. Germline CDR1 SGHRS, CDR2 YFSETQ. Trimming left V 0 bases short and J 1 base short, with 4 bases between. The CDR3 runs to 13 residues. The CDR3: CASSLGGQETQYF. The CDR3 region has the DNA TGCGCCAGCAGCTTGGGGGGCCAAGAGACCCAGTACTTC.

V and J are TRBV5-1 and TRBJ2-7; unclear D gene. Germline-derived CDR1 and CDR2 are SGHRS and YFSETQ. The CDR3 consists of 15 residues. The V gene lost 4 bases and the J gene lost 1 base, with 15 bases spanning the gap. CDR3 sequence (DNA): TGCGCCAGCAGCATGCAGCCCCCCGCTTCCTACGAGCAGTACTTC. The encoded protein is CASSMQPPASYEQYF.

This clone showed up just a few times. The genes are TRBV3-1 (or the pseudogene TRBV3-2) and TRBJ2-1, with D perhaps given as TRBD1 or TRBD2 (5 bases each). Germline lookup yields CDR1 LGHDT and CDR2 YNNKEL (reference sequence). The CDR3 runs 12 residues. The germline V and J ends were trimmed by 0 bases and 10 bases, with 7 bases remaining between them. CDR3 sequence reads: CASSQDEGEQFF. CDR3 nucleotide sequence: TGTGCCAGCAGCCAAGATGAGGGGGAGCAGTTCTTC.